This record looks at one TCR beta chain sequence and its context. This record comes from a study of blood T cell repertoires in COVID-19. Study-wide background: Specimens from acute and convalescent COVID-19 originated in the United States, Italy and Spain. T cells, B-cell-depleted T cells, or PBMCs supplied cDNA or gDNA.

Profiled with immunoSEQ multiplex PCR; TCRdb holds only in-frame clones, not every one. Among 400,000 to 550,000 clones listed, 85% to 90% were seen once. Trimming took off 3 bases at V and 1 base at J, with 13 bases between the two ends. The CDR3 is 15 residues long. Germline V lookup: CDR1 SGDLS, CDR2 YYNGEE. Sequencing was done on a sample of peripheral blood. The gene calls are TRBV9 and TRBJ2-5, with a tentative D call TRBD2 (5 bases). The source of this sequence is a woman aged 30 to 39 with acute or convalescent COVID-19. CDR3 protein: CASSAGEGLQETQYF. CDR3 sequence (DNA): TGTGCCAGCAGCGCCGGTGAGGGTCTCCAAGAGACCCAGTACTTC.